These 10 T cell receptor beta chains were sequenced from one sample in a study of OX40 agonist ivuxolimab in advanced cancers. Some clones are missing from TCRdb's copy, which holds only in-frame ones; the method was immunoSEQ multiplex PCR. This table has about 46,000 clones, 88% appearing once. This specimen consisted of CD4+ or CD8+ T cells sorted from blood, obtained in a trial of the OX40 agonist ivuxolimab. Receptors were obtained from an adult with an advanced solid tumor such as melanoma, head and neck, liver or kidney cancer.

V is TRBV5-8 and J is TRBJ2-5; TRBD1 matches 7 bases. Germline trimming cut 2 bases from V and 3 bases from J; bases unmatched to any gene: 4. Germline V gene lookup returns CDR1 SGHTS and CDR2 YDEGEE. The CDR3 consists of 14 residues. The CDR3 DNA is TGTGCCAGCAGCTTATGGACAGGTGAAGAGACCCAGTACTTC. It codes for CASSLWTGEETQYF. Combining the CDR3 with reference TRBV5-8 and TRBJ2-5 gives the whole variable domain EAGVTQSPTHLIKTRGQQATLRCSPISGHTSVYWYQQALGLGLQFLLWYDEGEERNRGNFPPRFSGRQFPNYSSELNVNALELEDSALYLCASSLWTGEETQYFGPGTRLLVL.

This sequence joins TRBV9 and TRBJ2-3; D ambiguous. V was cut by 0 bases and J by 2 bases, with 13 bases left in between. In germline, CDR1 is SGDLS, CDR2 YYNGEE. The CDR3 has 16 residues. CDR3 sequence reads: CASSVASQINTDTQYF. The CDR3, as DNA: TGTGCCAGCAGCGTAGCTTCCCAGATTAACACAGATACGCAGTATTTT.

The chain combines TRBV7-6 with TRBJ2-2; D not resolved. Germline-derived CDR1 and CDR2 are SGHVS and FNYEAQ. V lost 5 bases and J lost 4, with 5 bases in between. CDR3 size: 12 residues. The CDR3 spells CASSSPTGELFF. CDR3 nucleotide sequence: TGTGCCAGCAGCAGTCCCACCGGGGAGCTGTTTTTT.

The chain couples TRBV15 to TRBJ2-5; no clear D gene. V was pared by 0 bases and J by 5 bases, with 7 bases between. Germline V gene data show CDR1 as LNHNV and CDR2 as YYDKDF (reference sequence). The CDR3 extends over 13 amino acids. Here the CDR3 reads CATSRDKGETQYF. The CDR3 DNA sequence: TGTGCCACCAGCAGAGATAAGGGTGAGACCCAGTACTTC.

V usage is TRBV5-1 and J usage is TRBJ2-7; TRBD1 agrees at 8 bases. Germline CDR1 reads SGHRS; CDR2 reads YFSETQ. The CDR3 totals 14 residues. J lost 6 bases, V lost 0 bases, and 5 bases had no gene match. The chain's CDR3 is CASSLGQGFGEQYF. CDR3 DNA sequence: TGCGCCAGCAGCTTGGGACAGGGGTTTGGCGAGCAGTACTTC. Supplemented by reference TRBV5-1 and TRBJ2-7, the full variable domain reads KAGVTQTPRYLIKTRGQQVTLSCSPISGHRSVSWYQQTPGQGLQFLFEYFSETQRNKGNFPGRFSGRQFSNSRSEMNVSTLELGDSALYLCASSLGQGFGEQYFGPGTRLTVT.

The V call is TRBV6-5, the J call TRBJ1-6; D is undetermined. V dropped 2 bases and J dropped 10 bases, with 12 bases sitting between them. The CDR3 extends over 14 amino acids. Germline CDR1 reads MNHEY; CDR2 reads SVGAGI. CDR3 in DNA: TGTGCCAGCAGTTACAGAGAGGTACGCTCACCCCTCCACTTT. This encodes CASSYREVRSPLHF.

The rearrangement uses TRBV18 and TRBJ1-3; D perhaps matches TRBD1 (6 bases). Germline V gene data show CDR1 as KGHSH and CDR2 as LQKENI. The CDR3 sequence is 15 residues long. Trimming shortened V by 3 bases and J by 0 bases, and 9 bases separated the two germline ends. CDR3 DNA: TGTGCCAGCTCACCTGGACAGTCCTCTGGAAACACCATATATTTT. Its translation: CASSPGQSSGNTIYF.

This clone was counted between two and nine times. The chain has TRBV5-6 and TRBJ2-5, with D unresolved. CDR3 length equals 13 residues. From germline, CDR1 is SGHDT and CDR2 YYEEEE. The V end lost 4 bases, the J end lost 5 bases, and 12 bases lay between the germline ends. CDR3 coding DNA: TGTGCCAGCAGCCCCACGACTGGCGAGACCCAGTACTTC. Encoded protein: CASSPTTGETQYF.

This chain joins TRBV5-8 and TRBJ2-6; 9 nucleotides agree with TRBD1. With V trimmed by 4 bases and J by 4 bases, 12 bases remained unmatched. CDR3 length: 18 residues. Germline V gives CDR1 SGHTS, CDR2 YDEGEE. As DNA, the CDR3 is TGTGCCAGCAGCCCGGGACAGGGCCCCCCGCGGGGGGCCAACGTCCTGACTTTC. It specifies CASSPGQGPPRGANVLTF.

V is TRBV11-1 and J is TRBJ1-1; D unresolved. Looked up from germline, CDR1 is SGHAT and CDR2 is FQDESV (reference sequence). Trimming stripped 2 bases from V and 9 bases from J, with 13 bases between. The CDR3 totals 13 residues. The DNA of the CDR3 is TGTGCCAGCAGCTTAAGTCGCAGTTCAAAAGCTTTCTTT. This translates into CASSLSRSSKAFF. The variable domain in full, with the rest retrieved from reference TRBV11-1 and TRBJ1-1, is EAEVAQSPRYKITEKSQAVAFWCDPISGHATLYWYRQILGQGPELLVQFQDESVVDDSQLPKDRFSAERLKGVDSTLKIQPAELGDSAMYLCASSLSRSSKAFFGQGTRLTVV.